This TCR beta chain came from a study of CD4+ T cells in melanoma. The CDR3 is 17 residues long. The V end was cut by 2 bases, the J end by 9 bases, with 20 bases between. From germline, CDR1 is MNHNS and CDR2 SASEGT. With respect to this clone: Its antigen is not identified.

Study-wide results and caveats: CD8+ T cell, macrophage and B cell function reportedly correlated with neoantigen-specific CD4+ T cells. Neoantigen-specific CD4+ T cells in melanoma reportedly had diverse differentiation states.

Profiled with immunoSEQ multiplex PCR; TCRdb holds only in-frame clones, not every one. The data contain about 10,000 clones, roughly three fifths of them singletons. This sequence originates from a human donor with melanoma. This rearrangement joins TRBV6-1 to TRBJ1-6, with D possibly matching TRBD1 (6 bases). The sequenced material came from cells from a culture (not recorded whether cultured in vitro). The CDR3 sequence is CASSEKSMGGAASPLHF. Here the CDR3 DNA reads TGTGCCAGCAGTGAAAAGTCGATGGGGGGGGCTGCTTCACCCCTCCACTTT.